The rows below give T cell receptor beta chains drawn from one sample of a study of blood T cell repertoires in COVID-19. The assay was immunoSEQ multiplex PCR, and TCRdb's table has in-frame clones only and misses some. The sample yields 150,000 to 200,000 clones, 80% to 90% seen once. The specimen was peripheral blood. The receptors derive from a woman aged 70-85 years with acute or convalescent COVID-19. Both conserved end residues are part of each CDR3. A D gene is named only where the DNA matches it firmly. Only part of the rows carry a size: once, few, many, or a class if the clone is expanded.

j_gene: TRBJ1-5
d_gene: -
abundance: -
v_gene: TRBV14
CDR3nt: TGTGCCAGCAGCCAAGAGGGGGAGGCTGCAGATAGCAATCAGCCCCAGCATTTT
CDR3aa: CASSQEGEAADSNQPQHF

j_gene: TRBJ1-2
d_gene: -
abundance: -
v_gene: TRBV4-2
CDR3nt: TGTGCCAGCAGCCAAGGACCCAGGGAAAGCTATGGCTACACCTTC
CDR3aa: CASSQGPRESYGYTF

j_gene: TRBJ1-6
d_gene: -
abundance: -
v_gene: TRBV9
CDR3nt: TGTGCCAGCAGTCGACAGAGCTATAATTCACCCCTCCACTTT
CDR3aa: CASSRQSYNSPLHF

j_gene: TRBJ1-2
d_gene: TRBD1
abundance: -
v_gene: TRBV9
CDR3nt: TGTGCCAGCAGGCTTATCCGGGACAGGGGAAGTGGCTACACCTTC
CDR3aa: CASRLIRDRGSGYTF

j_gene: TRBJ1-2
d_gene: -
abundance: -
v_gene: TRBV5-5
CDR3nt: TGTGCCAGCAGCCCGCAGGTTCATGGCTACACCTTC
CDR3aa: CASSPQVHGYTF

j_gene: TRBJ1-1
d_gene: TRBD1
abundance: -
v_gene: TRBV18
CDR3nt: TGTGCCAGCTCACTCATGGACAGGGACACTGAAGCTTTCTTT
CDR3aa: CASSLMDRDTEAFF

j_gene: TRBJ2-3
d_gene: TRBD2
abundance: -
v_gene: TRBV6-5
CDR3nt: TGTGCCAGCACCGACCTAGCGGGAGTCACAGATACGCAGTATTTT
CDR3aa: CASTDLAGVTDTQYF

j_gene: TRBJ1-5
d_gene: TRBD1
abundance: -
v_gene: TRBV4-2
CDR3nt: TGTGCCAGCAGCCAATCGGGACAGACGAGCAATCAGCCCCAGCATTTT
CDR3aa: CASSQSGQTSNQPQHF

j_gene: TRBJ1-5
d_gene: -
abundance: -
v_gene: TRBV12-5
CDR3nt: TGTGCTAGTGGTTTGCCCAGTCCGACAGATAGAAATCAGCCCCAGCATTTT
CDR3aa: CASGLPSPTDRNQPQHF

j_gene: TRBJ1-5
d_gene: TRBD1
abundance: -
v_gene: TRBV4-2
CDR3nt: TGTGCCAGCAGCCTGACAGGGGAGGGCAATCAGCCCCAGCATTTT
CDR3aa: CASSLTGEGNQPQHF

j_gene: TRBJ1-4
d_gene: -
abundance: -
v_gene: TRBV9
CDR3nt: TGTGCCAGCAGCGTACTTCCAGGAAATAATGAAAAACTGTTTTTT
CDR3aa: CASSVLPGNNEKLFF

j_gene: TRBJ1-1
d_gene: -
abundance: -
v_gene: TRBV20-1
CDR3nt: TGCAGTGCTAGGACACCTGCTGAAGCTTTCTTT
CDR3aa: CSARTPAEAFF

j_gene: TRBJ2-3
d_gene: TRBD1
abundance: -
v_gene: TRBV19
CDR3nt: TGTGCCAGTAGTATAGCTGCGACAGGGCGAGCGACAGATACGCAGTATTTT
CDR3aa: CASSIAATGRATDTQYF

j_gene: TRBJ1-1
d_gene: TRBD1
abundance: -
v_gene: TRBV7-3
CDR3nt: TGTGCCAGCAGCTTAAGGTCGGGCACGGGACAGCTGAACACTGAAGCTTTCTTT
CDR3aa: CASSLRSGTGQLNTEAFF

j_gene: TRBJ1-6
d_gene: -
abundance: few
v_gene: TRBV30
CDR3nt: TGTGCCTGGAGTATATTGGACAGAAATTCACCCCTCCACTTT
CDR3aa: CAWSILDRNSPLHF

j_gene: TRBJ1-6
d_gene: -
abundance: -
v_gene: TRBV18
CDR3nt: TGTGCCAGCTCACCAAATGTTTACGGGTCCGGGGTCCCCCAAACCCATCGGGGGCCCCTCCACTTT
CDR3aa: CASSPNVYGSGVPQTHRGPLHF

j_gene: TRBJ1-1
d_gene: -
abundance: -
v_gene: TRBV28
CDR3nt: TGTGCCAGCAGTTCCCCTATAGGTGGGGGCCACGTAGCTTTCTTT
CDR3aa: CASSSPIGGGHVAFF

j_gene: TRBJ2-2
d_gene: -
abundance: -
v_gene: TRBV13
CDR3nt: TGTGCCAGCAGCCCTAGACAGGCCAGCACCGGGGAGCTGTTTTTT
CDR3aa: CASSPRQASTGELFF

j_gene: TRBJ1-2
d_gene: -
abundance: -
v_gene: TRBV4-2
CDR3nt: TGTGCCAGCAGCCAAGATTGGAGTGGACTCTATGGCTACACCTTC
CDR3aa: CASSQDWSGLYGYTF

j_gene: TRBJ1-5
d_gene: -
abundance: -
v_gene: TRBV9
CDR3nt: TGTGCCAGCAGCGCAGAGGCGTTTAATCAGCCCCAGCATTTT
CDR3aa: CASSAEAFNQPQHF

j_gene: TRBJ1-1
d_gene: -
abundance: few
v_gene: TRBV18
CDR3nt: TGTGCCAGCTCACCAAGGCAGGCGAACACTGAAGCTTTCTTT
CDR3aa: CASSPRQANTEAFF

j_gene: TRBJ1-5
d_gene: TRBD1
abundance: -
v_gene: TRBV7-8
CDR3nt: TGTGCCAGCAGCTCGACAGGGGACTTAAGCAATCAGCCCCAGCATTTT
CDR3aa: CASSSTGDLSNQPQHF

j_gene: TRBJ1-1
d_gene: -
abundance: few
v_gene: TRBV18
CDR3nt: TGTGCCAGCTCACCACTTCCAGGGGAGCCTGAAGCTTTCTTT
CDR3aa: CASSPLPGEPEAFF

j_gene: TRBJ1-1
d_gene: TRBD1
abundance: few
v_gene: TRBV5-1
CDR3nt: TGCGCCAGCAGCTCCGGGACAGGGGGCCTGAACACTGAAGCTTTCTTT
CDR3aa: CASSSGTGGLNTEAFF

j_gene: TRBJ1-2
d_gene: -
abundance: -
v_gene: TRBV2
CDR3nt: TGTGCCAGCAGGGGAGACACGTACTATGGCTACACCTTC
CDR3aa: CASRGDTYYGYTF

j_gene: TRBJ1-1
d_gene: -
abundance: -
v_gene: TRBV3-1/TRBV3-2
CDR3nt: TGTGCCAGCAGCCAACTCGTGAACACTGAAGCTTTCTTT
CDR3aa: CASSQLVNTEAFF

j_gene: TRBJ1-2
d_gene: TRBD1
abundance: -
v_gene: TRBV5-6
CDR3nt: TGTGCCAGCAGCTTGGTAGGGACAGGGGGCTATGGCTACACCTTC
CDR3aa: CASSLVGTGGYGYTF

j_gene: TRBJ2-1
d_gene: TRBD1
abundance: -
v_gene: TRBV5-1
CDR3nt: TGCGCCAGCAGTTCGGGACAGGGTGAGGATGAGCAGTTCTTC
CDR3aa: CASSSGQGEDEQFF

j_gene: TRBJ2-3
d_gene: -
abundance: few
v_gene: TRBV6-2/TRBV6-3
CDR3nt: TGTGCCAGCAGTTACCAACGGGAACCACCAGATACGCAGTATTTT
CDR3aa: CASSYQREPPDTQYF

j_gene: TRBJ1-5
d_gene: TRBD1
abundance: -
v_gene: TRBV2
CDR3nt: TGTGCCAGCAGTGATGGACAGGGGAGCAATCAGCCCCAGCATTTT
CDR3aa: CASSDGQGSNQPQHF

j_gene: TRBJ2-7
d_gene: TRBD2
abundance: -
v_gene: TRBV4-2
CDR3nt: TGTGCCAGCAGCCAAAAGGGACTAGCGGGGTCTCTCGGCGAGCAGTACTTC
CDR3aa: CASSQKGLAGSLGEQYF

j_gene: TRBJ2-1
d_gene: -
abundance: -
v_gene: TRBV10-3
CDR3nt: TGTGCCATCAGTGAGACTGACTACAATGAGCAGTTCTTC
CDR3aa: CAISETDYNEQFF

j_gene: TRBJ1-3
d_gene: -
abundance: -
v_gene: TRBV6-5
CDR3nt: TGTGCCAGCAAGCCCCGCCGGGGCTCTGGAAACACCATATATTTT
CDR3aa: CASKPRRGSGNTIYF

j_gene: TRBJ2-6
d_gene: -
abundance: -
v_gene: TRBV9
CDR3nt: TGTGCCAGCAGCCCGAGAGGTTCTGGGGCCAACGTCCTGACTTTC
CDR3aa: CASSPRGSGANVLTF

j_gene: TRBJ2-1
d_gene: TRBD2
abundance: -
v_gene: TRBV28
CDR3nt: TGTGCCAGCAGTTTGGCTAGCGGGGGCCCTGGGTTCTTC
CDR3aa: CASSLASGGPGFF

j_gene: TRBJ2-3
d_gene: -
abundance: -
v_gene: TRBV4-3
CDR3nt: TGCGCCAGCAGCCAAGATCGAGGGAAGTTCACAGATACGCAGTATTTT
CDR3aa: CASSQDRGKFTDTQYF

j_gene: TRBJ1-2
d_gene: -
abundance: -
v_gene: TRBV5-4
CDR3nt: TGTGCCAGCAGCTTGGGCGGGGGCGCGGGTTACTATGGCTACACCTTC
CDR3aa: CASSLGGGAGYYGYTF

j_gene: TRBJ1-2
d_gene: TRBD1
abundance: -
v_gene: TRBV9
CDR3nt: TGTGCCAGCAGCGTTAACACCGGGACAGGGGCTGCAAACTATGGCTACACCTTC
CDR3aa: CASSVNTGTGAANYGYTF

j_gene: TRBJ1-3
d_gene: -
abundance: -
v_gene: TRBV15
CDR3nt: TGTGCCACCAGCAGAGATCTAGCAGGTTTGTCTGGAAACACCATATATTTT
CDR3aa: CATSRDLAGLSGNTIYF

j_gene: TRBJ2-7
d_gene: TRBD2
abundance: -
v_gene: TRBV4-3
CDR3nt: TGCGCCAGCAGCCAAGATAGCCGGCCTAGCGGGCGGAACTACGAGCAGTACTTC
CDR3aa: CASSQDSRPSGRNYEQYF

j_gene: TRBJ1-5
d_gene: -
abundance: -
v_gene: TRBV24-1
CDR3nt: TGTGCCACCAGTGATATACAGGGCCAGCCCCAGCATTTT
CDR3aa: CATSDIQGQPQHF

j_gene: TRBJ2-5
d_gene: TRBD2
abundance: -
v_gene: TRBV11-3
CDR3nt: TGTGCCAGCAGCTTAGGCGGGAGGGCCGGGGTGGAGACCCAGTACTTC
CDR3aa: CASSLGGRAGVETQYF

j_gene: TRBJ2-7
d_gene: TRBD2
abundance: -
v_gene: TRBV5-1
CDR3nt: TGCGCCAGCAGCTTGCGGGGACTAGAGTCCTACGAGCAGTACTTC
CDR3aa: CASSLRGLESYEQYF

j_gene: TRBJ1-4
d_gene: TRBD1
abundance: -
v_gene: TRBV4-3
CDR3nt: TGCGCCAGCAGCCAAGATCCCCACAGGGGTGAAAAACTGTTTTTT
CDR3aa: CASSQDPHRGEKLFF

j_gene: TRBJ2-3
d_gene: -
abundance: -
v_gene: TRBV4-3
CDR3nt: TGCGCCAGCAGCCAAGATAGCCGGGGGTCTAGCACAGATACGCAGTATTTT
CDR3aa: CASSQDSRGSSTDTQYF

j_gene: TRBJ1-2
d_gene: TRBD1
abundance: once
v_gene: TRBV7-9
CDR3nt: TGTGCCAGCAGCTCACAGGGGCTCGACTATGGCTACACCTTC
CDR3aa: CASSSQGLDYGYTF

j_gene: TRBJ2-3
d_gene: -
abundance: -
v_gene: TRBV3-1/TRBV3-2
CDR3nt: TGTGCCAGCAGCCCTTCACAGTCAGATACGCAGTATTTT
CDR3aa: CASSPSQSDTQYF

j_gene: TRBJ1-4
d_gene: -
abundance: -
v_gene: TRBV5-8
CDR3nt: TGTGCCAGCAGCCCAAGGGGCCACACAGTTAATGAAAAACTGTTTTTT
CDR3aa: CASSPRGHTVNEKLFF

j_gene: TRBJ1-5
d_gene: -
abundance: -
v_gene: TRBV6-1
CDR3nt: TGTGCCACGCAGGAGGGAGGGGCGGGTCAGCCCCAGCATTTT
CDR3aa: CATQEGGAGQPQHF

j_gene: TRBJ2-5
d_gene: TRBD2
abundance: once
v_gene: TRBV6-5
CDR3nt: TGTGCCAGCAGAACGGCGGGAGTTCAAGAGACCCAGTACTTC
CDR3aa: CASRTAGVQETQYF